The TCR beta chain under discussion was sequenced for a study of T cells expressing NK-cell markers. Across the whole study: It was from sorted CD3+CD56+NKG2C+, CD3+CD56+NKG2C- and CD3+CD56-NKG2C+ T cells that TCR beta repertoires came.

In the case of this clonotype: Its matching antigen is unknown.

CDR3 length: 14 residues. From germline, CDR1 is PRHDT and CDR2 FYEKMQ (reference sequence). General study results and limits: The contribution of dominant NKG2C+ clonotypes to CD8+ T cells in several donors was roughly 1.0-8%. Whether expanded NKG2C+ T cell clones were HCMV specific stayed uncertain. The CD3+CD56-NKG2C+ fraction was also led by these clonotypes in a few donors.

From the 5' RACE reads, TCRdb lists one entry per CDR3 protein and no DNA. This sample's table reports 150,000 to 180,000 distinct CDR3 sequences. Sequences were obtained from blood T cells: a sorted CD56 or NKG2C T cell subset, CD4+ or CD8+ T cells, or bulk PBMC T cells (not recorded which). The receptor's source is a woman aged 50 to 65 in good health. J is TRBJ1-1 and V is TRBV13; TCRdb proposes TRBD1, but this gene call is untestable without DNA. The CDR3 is CASSPRTGLIEAFF.